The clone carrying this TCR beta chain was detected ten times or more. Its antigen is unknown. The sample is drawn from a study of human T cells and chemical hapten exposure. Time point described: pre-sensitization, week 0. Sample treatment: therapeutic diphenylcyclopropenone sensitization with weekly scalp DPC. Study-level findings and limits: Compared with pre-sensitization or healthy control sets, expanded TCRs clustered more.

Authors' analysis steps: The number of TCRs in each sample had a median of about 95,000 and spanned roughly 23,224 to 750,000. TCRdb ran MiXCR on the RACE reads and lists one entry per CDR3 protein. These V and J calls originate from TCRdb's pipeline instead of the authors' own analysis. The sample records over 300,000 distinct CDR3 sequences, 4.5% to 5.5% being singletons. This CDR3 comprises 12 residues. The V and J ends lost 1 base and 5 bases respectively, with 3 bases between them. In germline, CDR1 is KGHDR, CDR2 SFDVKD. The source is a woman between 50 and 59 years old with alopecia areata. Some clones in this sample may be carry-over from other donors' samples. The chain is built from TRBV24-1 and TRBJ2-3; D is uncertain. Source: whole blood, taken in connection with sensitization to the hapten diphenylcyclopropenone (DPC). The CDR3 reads CATSDFKDTQYF. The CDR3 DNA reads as TGTGCCACCAGTGATTTTAAAGATACGCAGTATTTT.